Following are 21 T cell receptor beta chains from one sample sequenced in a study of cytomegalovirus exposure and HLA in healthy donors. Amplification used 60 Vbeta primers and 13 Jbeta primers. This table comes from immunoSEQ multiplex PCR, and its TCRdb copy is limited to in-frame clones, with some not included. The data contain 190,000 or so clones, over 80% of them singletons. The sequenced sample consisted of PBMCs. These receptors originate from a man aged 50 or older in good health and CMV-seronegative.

The CDR3 bases are TGTGCCAGCATACTCACAGGGAACACCGGGGAGCTGTTTTTT. The encoded protein is CASILTGNTGELFF. The V call is TRBV6-1, the J call TRBJ2-2, with D perhaps TRBD1 (5 bases). Germline CDR1 reads MNHNS; CDR2 reads SASEGT. V shed 7 bases and J shed 1 base, with 10 bases lying between them. CDR3 size: 14 residues.

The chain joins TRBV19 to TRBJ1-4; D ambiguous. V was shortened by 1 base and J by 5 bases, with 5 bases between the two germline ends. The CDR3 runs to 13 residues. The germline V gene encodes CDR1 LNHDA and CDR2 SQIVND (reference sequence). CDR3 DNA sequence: TGTGCCAGTAGTATAGCTCCCAATGAAAAACTGTTTTTT. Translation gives CASSIAPNEKLFF.

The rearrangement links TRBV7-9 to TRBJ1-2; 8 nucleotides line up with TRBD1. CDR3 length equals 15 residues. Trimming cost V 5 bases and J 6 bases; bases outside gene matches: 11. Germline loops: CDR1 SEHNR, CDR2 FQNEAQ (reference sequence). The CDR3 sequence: CASSLNLGQENGYTF. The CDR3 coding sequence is TGTGCCAGCAGCCTAAACCTGGGACAGGAGAATGGCTACACCTTC.

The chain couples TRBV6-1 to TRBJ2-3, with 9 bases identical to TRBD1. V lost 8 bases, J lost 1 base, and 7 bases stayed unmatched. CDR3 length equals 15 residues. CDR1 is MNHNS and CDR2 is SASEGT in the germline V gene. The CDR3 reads CASQQGAAGTDTQYF. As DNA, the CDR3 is TGTGCCAGCCAACAGGGGGCGGCTGGCACAGATACGCAGTATTTT.

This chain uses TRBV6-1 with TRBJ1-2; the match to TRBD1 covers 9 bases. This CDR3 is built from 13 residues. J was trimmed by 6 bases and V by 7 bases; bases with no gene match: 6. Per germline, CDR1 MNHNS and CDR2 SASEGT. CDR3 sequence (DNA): TGTGCCAGCATTCACCGACAGGGGGATGGCTACACCTTC. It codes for CASIHRQGDGYTF.

The DNA for the CDR3 is TGCGCCAGCAGCCAAGAGGGGACGACAGGGTCTGGGGCCAACGTCCTGACTTTC. Protein product: CASSQEGTTGSGANVLTF. The genes are TRBV4-3 and TRBJ2-6, with 7 positions matching TRBD1. V trimming: 0 bases; J trimming: 1 base; junction bases outside the gene matches: 6. Per germline, CDR1 LGHNA and CDR2 YSLEER. The CDR3 has 18 residues.

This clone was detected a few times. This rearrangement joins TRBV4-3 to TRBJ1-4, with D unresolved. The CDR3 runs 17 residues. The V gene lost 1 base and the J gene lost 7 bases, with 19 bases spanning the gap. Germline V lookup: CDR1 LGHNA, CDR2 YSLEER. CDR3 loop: CASSQASRLEYGEKLFF. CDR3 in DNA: TGCGCCAGCAGCCAAGCGTCCCGCTTAGAGTATGGTGAAAAACTGTTTTTT.

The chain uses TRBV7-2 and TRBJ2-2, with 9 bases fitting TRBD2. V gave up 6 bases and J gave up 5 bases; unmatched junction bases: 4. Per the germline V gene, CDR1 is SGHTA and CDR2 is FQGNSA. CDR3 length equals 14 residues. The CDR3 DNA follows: TGTGCCAGCAGGACTAGCGGATCAACCGGGGAGCTGTTTTTT. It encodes CASRTSGSTGELFF.

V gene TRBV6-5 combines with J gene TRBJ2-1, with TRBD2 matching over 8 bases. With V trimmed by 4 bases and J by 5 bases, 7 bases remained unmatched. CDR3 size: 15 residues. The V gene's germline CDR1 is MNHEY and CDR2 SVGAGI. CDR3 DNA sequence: TGTGCCAGCAGTTTAGTAACGGGGGGGCACAATGAGCAGTTCTTC. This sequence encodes CASSLVTGGHNEQFF.

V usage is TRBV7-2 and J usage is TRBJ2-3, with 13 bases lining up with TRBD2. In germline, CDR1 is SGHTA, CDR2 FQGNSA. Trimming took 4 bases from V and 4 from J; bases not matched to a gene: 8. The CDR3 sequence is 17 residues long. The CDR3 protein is CASSSQRLAGGSDTQYF. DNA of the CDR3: TGTGCCAGCAGCTCCCAGAGACTAGCGGGAGGTTCAGATACGCAGTATTTT.

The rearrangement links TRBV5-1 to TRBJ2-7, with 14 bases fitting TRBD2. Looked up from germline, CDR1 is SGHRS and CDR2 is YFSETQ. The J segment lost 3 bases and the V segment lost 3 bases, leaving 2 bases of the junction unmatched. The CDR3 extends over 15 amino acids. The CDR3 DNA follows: TGCGCCAGCAGCTGGACTAGCGGGAGGTTCTACGAGCAGTACTTC. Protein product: CASSWTSGRFYEQYF.

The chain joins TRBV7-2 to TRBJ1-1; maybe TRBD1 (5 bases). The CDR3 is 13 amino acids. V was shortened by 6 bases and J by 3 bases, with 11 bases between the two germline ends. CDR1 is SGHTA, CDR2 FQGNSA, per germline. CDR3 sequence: CASRPWGDTEAFF. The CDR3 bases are TGTGCCAGCAGACCTTGGGGGGACACTGAAGCTTTCTTT.

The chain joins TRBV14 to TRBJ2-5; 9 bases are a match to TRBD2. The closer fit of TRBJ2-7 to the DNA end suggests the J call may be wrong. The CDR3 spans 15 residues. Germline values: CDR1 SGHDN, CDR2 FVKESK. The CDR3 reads CASSQFSGSSYEQYF. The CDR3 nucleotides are TGTGCCAGCAGCCAATTTAGCGGGAGTTCCTACGAGCAGTACTTC.

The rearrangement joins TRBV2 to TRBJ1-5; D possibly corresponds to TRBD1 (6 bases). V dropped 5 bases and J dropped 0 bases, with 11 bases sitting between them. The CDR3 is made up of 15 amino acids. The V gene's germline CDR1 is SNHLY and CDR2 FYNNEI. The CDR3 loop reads CASSRDIRSNQPQHF. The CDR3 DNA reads TGTGCCAGCAGTCGGGACATTCGTAGCAATCAGCCCCAGCATTTT.

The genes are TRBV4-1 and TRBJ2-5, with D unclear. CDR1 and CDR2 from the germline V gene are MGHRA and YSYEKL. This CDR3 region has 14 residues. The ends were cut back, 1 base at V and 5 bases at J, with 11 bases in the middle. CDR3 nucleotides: TGCGCCAGCAGCCAAGGACACTCCCTGGAGACCCAGTACTTC. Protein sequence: CASSQGHSLETQYF.

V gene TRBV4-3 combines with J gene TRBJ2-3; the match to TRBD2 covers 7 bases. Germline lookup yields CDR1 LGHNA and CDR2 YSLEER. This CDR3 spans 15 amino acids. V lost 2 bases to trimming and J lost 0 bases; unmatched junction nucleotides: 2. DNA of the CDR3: TGCGCCAGCAGCCAACTAGCGGAGAGCACAGATACGCAGTATTTT. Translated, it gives CASSQLAESTDTQYF.

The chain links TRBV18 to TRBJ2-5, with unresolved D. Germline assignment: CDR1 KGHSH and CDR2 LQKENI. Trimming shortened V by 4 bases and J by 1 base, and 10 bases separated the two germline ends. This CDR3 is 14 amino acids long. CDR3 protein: CASSQQLSQETQYF. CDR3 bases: TGTGCCAGCTCACAACAGCTATCCCAAGAGACCCAGTACTTC.

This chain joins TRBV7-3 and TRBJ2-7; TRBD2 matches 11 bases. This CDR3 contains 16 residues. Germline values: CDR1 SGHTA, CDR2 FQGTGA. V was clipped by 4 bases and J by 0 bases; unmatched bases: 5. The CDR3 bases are TGTGCCAGCAGCTCGTCCGGACTAGCGGGCTCCTACGAGCAGTACTTC. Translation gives CASSSSGLAGSYEQYF.

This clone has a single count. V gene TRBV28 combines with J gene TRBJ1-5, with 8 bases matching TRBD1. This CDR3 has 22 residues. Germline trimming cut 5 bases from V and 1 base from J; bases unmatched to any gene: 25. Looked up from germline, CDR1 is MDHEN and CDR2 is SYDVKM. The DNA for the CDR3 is TGTGCCAGCAGTCCCTTCGCCGGCGTAGGACAGGGAAGGGGTTCAAGCAATCAGCCCCAGCATTTT. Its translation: CASSPFAGVGQGRGSSNQPQHF.

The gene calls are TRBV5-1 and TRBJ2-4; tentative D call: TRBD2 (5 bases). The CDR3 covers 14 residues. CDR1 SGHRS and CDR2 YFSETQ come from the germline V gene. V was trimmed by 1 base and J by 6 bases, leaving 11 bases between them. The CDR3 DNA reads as TGCGCCAGCAGCTTGAGTGCGGGCCCAAACATTCAGTACTTC. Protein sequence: CASSLSAGPNIQYF.

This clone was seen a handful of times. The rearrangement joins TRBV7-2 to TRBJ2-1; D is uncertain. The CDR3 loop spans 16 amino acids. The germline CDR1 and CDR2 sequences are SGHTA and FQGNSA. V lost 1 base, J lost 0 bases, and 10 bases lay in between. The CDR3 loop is CASSLGSDLSYNEQFF. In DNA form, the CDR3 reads TGTGCCAGCAGCTTAGGGAGCGACCTCTCCTACAATGAGCAGTTCTTC.